The 32 T cell receptor beta chains below were found in one sample sequenced in a study of blood T cell repertoires in COVID-19. Data came from immunoSEQ multiplex PCR; TCRdb stores just in-frame clones and leaves some out. The sample lists around 99,000 clones, around three quarters occurring once. Sequencing was performed on peripheral blood. Every receptor here comes from a human donor in a cohort sampled during active or convalescent COVID-19.

The chain combines TRBV11-2 with TRBJ2-3; 7 positions agree with TRBD1. V shed 5 bases, J shed 2 bases, and the junction held 4 bases outside the gene matches. CDR3 length: 14 residues. Germline CDR1 and CDR2: SGHAT and FQNNGV. CDR3: CASSLTGNTDTQYF. CDR3 coding DNA: TGTGCCAGCAGCCTGACAGGGAACACAGATACGCAGTATTTT.

The rearrangement joins TRBV5-1 to TRBJ2-5, with TRBD2 identical over 13 bases. This CDR3 region has 15 residues. The V gene's germline CDR1 is SGHRS and CDR2 YFSETQ. V lost 4 bases, J lost 5 bases, and 5 bases stayed unmatched. CDR3 residues: CASSGGLAGYETQYF. The DNA of the CDR3 is TGCGCCAGCAGCGGGGGACTAGCGGGATATGAGACCCAGTACTTC.

V and J are TRBV6-6 and TRBJ2-1; 7 bases match TRBD2. The CDR3 loop spans 15 amino acids. The germline V gene has CDR1 MNHNY and CDR2 SVGAGI (reference sequence). With V trimmed by 5 bases and J by 7 bases, 11 bases remained unmatched. CDR3 residues: CASSDSAGLRNEQFF. CDR3 sequence (DNA): TGTGCCAGCAGTGATTCAGCGGGATTGCGTAATGAGCAGTTCTTC.

The genes are TRBV7-9 and TRBJ1-6, with D perhaps TRBD1 (6 bases). This CDR3 contains 16 residues. Trimming stripped 5 bases from V and 3 bases from J, with 14 bases between. Looked up from germline, CDR1 is SEHNR and CDR2 is FQNEAQ (reference sequence). The DNA of the CDR3 is TGTGCCAGCAGCAGAAGGAGGGGGGGCTATAATTCACCCCTCCACTTT. Protein product: CASSRRRGGYNSPLHF.

The chain couples TRBV6-2 or TRBV6-3 to TRBJ2-7; D is uncertain. The ends were cut back, 0 bases at V and 7 bases at J, with 13 bases in the middle. This CDR3 is built from 14 residues. The germline gives CDR1 MNHEY, CDR2 SVGEGT. CDR3 in amino acids: CASSYSQQTWEQYF. DNA of the CDR3: TGTGCCAGCAGTTACTCGCAACAGACCTGGGAGCAGTACTTC.

Turning to this clone: The sample carries other DNA sequences with the same CDR3. This rearrangement joins TRBV2 to TRBJ1-5; 7 positions match TRBD1. Germline V CDR1 and CDR2: SNHLY, FYNNEI. This CDR3 has 13 residues. V lost 6 bases and J lost 2; bases outside the gene matches: 1. DNA for the CDR3: TGTGCCAGCAGAGGGACAGGCAATCAGCCCCAGCATTTT. This gives the protein CASRGTGNQPQHF.

The V call is TRBV7-9, the J call TRBJ2-2; D may be TRBD2 (6 bases). This CDR3 has 14 amino acids. Germline lookup yields CDR1 SEHNR and CDR2 FQNEAQ (reference sequence). V shed 8 bases and J shed 0 bases, with 10 bases lying between them. CDR3 protein: CASSRGSNTGELFF. DNA for the CDR3: TGTGCCAGCTCCCGGGGGTCGAACACCGGGGAGCTGTTTTTT.

V is TRBV10-3 and J is TRBJ1-5; D is undetermined. The ends were cut back, 3 bases at V and 5 bases at J, with 23 bases in the middle. Germline loops: CDR1 ENHRY, CDR2 SYGVKD. There are 18 residues in the CDR3. This CDR3 is CAISDLGDGKKAYQPQHF. As DNA, the CDR3 is TGTGCCATCAGTGACCTCGGAGACGGGAAGAAAGCGTATCAGCCCCAGCATTTT.

This clone was detected only once. The CDR3 DNA sequence: TGCAGCGTGGAACAGGATGGCTACACCTTC. Protein: CSVEQDGYTF. This rearrangement joins TRBV29-1 to TRBJ1-2, with TRBD1 as a possible D gene (5 bases). Germline V gene lookup returns CDR1 SQVTM and CDR2 ANQGSEA. The V end lost 6 bases, the J end lost 6 bases, and 8 bases lay between the germline ends. The CDR3 extends over 10 amino acids. Full variable domain (missing parts from reference TRBV29-1 and TRBJ1-2): SAVISQKPSRDICQRGTSLTIQCQVDSQVTMMFWYRQQPGQSLTLIATANQGSEATYESGFVIDKFPISRPNLTFSTLTVSNMSPEDSSIYLCSVEQDGYTFGSGTRLTVV.

The rearrangement joins TRBV6-2 or TRBV6-3 to TRBJ1-1, with TRBD1 as a possible D gene (5 bases). CDR3 length equals 14 residues. V was pared by 2 bases and J by 1 base, with 8 bases between. Germline V gene data show CDR1 as MNHEY and CDR2 as SVGEGT. CDR3 in amino acids: CASSYGAWNTEAFF. The CDR3 DNA follows: TGTGCCAGCAGTTACGGGGCGTGGAACACTGAAGCTTTCTTT.

The CDR3 reads CASSLPGGREQYF. For the CDR3, the DNA is TGTGCCAGCAGCCTCCCCGGAGGGAGGGAGCAGTACTTC. The gene calls are TRBV5-6 and TRBJ2-7; D may be TRBD2 (6 bases). Per the germline V gene, CDR1 is SGHDT and CDR2 is YYEEEE. The germline V and J ends were trimmed by 4 bases and 7 bases, with 15 bases remaining between them. The length of the CDR3 is 13 residues.

The chain carries TRBV29-1 and TRBJ2-5; 10 positions agree with TRBD1. CDR1 is SQVTM and CDR2 is ANQGSEA in the germline V gene. The junction had 7 bases not matched to a gene; V was cut back by 7 bases and J by 5 bases. This CDR3 comprises 13 residues. CDR3 region: CSALTGGRETQYF. The CDR3 coding sequence is TGCAGCGCTTTGACAGGGGGCAGGGAGACCCAGTACTTC. Supplemented by reference TRBV29-1 and TRBJ2-5, the full variable domain reads SAVISQKPSRDICQRGTSLTIQCQVDSQVTMMFWYRQQPGQSLTLIATANQGSEATYESGFVIDKFPISRPNLTFSTLTVSNMSPEDSSIYLCSALTGGRETQYFGPGTRLLVL.

The chain uses TRBV5-1 and TRBJ2-1; D is possibly TRBD2 (5 bases). Trimming left V 0 bases short and J 5 bases short, with 15 bases between. Germline V gives CDR1 SGHRS, CDR2 YFSETQ. The CDR3 has 16 amino acids. This chain's CDR3 is CASSLEVSAGNNEQFF. The CDR3 nucleotides are TGCGCCAGCAGCTTGGAGGTATCGGCCGGGAACAATGAGCAGTTCTTC.

The chain joins TRBV4-3 to TRBJ2-7, with 11 positions matching TRBD1. The CDR3 loop spans 14 amino acids. Germline lookup yields CDR1 LGHNA and CDR2 YSLEER. Unmatched junction bases numbered 8, after V lost 1 base and J lost 12 bases. CDR3 residues: CASSQGTGGSIWYF. CDR3 DNA sequence: TGCGCCAGCAGCCAAGGGACAGGGGGCTCCATCTGGTACTTC.

This sequence joins TRBV15 and TRBJ1-5, with 7 bases fitting TRBD1. The germline V gene has CDR1 LNHNV and CDR2 YYDKDF (reference sequence). The junction had 6 bases not matched to a gene; V was cut back by 0 bases and J by 7 bases. The CDR3 loop spans 15 amino acids. CDR3 nucleotide sequence: TGTGCCACCAGCAGAGATTACAGGGGCCTCCAGCCCCAGCATTTT. It translates to CATSRDYRGLQPQHF.

CDR3 loop: CASSGWTRERGYTF. The CDR3 DNA sequence: TGTGCCAGCAGCGGATGGACCCGGGAGAGGGGCTACACCTTC. The chain uses TRBV9 and TRBJ1-2; D gene uncertain. The CDR3 runs to 14 residues. Germline assignment: CDR1 SGDLS and CDR2 YYNGEE. V was trimmed by 3 bases and J by 8 bases, leaving 17 bases between them.

CDR3 amino acids: CASSATGTAYYEQYF. The DNA for the CDR3 is TGTGCCAGCAGTGCGACCGGGACAGCTTACTACGAGCAGTACTTC. The chain links TRBV28 to TRBJ2-7, with 7 bases lining up with TRBD1. Trimming took 5 bases from V and 3 from J; bases not matched to a gene: 10. The CDR3 spans 15 residues. Germline V gives CDR1 MDHEN, CDR2 SYDVKM.

CDR3 DNA: TGTGCCAGCAGTGAAGCGCTTCAGGGGCACTATGGCTACACCTTC. Translating gives CASSEALQGHYGYTF. The chain has TRBV2 and TRBJ1-2; perhaps TRBD1 as D (6 bases). Trimming stripped 0 bases from V and 3 bases from J, with 11 bases between. This CDR3 has 15 amino acids. Germline V gene lookup returns CDR1 SNHLY and CDR2 FYNNEI.

Comment on this clone: One junction end disagrees with the germline gene, perhaps due to a read error. The sample holds other DNA sequences that translate to the same CDR3. The CDR3 protein is CASSLLGGGVNTEAFF. DNA for the CDR3: TGTGCCAGCTCGCTACTGGGCGGGGGAGTGAACACTGAAGCTTTCTTT. The V and J genes are TRBV5-1 and TRBJ1-1; the D gene is possibly TRBD1 (5 bases). The germline CDR1 and CDR2 sequences are SGHRS and YFSETQ. The CDR3 sequence is 16 residues long.

The chain links TRBV19 to TRBJ1-4; D remains unclear. V was shortened by 5 bases and J by 6 bases, with 22 bases between the two germline ends. This CDR3 region has 17 residues. Germline assignment: CDR1 LNHDA and CDR2 SQIVND (reference sequence). Written as DNA, the CDR3 is TGTGCCAGTAGTGTTTCCGGGTGGTCCTTCGGGTATGAAAAACTGTTTTTT. This translates into CASSVSGWSFGYEKLFF.

Concerning this clone: Relative to the germline gene, one junction end is altered; a read error may explain this. The V gene is TRBV6-5, the J gene TRBJ2-7; 9 positions match TRBD2. Germline CDR1 is MNHEY and CDR2 is SVGAGI. The length of the CDR3 is 15 residues. This CDR3 is CASSSSGTSSHEQYF. CDR3 DNA: TGTGCCAGCTCCTCATCCGGGACTAGCTCCCACGAGCAGTACTTC.

This chain links TRBV27 with TRBJ1-6; D is ambiguous. V shed 3 bases and J shed 0 bases, with 9 bases lying between them. The CDR3 loop spans 16 amino acids. Per germline, CDR1 MNHEY and CDR2 SMNVEV (reference sequence). Written as DNA, the CDR3 is TGTGCCAGCAGTTTCCTTGTTAGCTCCTATAATTCACCCCTCCACTTT. Protein sequence: CASSFLVSSYNSPLHF.

V usage is TRBV6-5 and J usage is TRBJ2-7; D may be TRBD2 (5 bases). Looked up from germline, CDR1 is MNHEY and CDR2 is SVGAGI. The CDR3 totals 13 residues. V lost 11 bases and J lost 3, with 17 bases in between. DNA for the CDR3: TGTGCCTCATGCGTGACTAAGGGCTACGAGCAGTACTTC. It translates to CASCVTKGYEQYF.

This sequence joins TRBV7-9 and TRBJ1-4; D may be TRBD1 (6 bases). Germline loops: CDR1 SEHNR, CDR2 FQNEAQ (reference sequence). Trimming removed 5 bases at V and 0 bases at J, with 16 bases between. The CDR3 covers 17 residues. CDR3 amino acids: CASSPASRGPTNEKLFF. As DNA, the CDR3 is TGTGCCAGCAGCCCAGCGAGCAGGGGACCAACTAATGAAAAACTGTTTTTT. Drawing the rest from reference TRBV7-9 and TRBJ1-4, the complete variable domain is DTGVSQNPRHKITKRGQNVTFRCDPISEHNRLYWYRQTLGQGPEFLTYFQNEAQLEKSRLLSDRFSAERPKGSFSTLEIQRTEQGDSAMYLCASSPASRGPTNEKLFFGSGTQLSVL.

This chain joins TRBV2 and TRBJ1-5; a weak D match, TRBD1 (5 bases). V was shortened by 4 bases and J by 8 bases, with 12 bases between the two germline ends. Germline CDR1 reads SNHLY; CDR2 reads FYNNEI. The CDR3 is 13 residues long. The CDR3 coding sequence is TGTGCCAGCAGTGGGGGCAGTTGGGAGCCCCAGCATTTT. Residues: CASSGGSWEPQHF.

The CDR3 coding sequence is TGTGCCACCAGTGACCCAGGACAGGGCAATCAGCCCCAGCATTTT. Translation gives CATSDPGQGNQPQHF. This chain joins TRBV24-1 and TRBJ1-5; 7 bases match TRBD1. Germline assignment: CDR1 KGHDR and CDR2 SFDVKD. The CDR3 loop spans 15 amino acids. V trimming: 4 bases; J trimming: 2 bases; junction bases outside the gene matches: 4.

This chain uses TRBV4-2 with TRBJ1-3; possible D gene TRBD1, 5 bases. Germline V lookup: CDR1 LGHNA, CDR2 YNFKEQ. The V end lost 4 bases, the J end lost 2 bases, and 12 bases lay between the germline ends. The length of the CDR3 is 15 residues. The CDR3 DNA follows: TGTGCCAGCAGCCTTCGACAGAACCCTGGAAACACCATATATTTT. It yields the protein CASSLRQNPGNTIYF.

This clone has just one count. The V gene is TRBV7-8, the J gene TRBJ2-2; TRBD2 agrees at 9 bases. This CDR3 comprises 18 residues. Germline V CDR1 and CDR2: SGHVS, FQNEAQ. V dropped 1 base and J dropped 2; count of bases not matched to a gene: 8. The CDR3 region is CASSLEPSGMRNTGELFF. DNA of the CDR3: TGTGCCAGCAGCTTAGAGCCTAGCGGGATGCGAAACACCGGGGAGCTGTTTTTT.

V and J are TRBV2 and TRBJ2-7, with D hard to call. CDR1 SNHLY and CDR2 FYNNEI come from the germline V gene. This CDR3 contains 14 residues. Trimming stripped 4 bases from V and 0 bases from J, with 10 bases between. CDR3 bases: TGTGCCAGCAGTGTGTTACAGTTCTCCTACGAGCAGTACTTC. The encoded protein is CASSVLQFSYEQYF.

V gene TRBV6-6 combines with J gene TRBJ2-1; 7 bases match TRBD1. J gave up 2 bases and V 6 bases, and 4 bases lay outside the gene matches. This CDR3 spans 14 amino acids. Per the germline V gene, CDR1 is MNHNY and CDR2 is SVGAGI (reference sequence). As DNA, the CDR3 is TGTGCCAGCAGGTATGGGACAGCCTACAATGAGCAGTTCTTC. Protein: CASRYGTAYNEQFF.

This clone was recorded once. The junction does not match germline at one end; this may be a read error. This chain uses TRBV7-2 with TRBJ2-1; D perhaps matches TRBD2 (6 bases). CDR1 SGHTA and CDR2 FQGNSA come from the germline V gene. This CDR3 has 13 residues. Here the CDR3 DNA reads TGTGCCAGCAGCTTAGGAGTTATGCGGGATGGGCTCTTC. Translation gives CASSLGVMRDGLF.

The chain has TRBV3-1 (or the pseudogene TRBV3-2) and TRBJ2-1, with D maybe TRBD2 (6 bases). Trimming removed 3 bases at V and 16 bases at J, with 22 bases between. Germline values: CDR1 LGHDT, CDR2 YNNKEL (reference sequence). CDR3 size: 14 residues. The CDR3 spells CASSQRERPLVSFF. CDR3 in DNA: TGTGCCAGCAGCCAGCGGGAAAGGCCTTTGGTTTCTTTCTTC.